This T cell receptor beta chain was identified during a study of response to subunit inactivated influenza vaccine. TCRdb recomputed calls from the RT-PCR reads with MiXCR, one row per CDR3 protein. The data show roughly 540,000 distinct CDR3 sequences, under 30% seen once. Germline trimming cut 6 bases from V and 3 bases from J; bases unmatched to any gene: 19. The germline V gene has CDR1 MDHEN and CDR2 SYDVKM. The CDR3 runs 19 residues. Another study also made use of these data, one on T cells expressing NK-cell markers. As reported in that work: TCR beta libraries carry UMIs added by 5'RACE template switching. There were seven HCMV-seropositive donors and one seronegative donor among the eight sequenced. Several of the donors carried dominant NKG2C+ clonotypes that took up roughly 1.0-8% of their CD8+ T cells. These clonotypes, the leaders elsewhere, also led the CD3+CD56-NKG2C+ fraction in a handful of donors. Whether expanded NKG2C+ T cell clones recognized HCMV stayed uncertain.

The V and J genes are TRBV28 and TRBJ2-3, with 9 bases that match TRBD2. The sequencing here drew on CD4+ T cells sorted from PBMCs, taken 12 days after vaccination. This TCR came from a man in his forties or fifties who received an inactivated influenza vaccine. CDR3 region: CASSRYTRGRVRFTDTQYF. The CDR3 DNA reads TGTGCCAGCAGCAGATACACTCGCGGGAGGGTTCGGTTTACAGATACGCAGTATTTT.